The 17 T cell receptor beta chains below were found in one sample sequenced in a study of shared clonotypes between healthy human individuals. Assay used: immunoSEQ multiplex PCR; TCRdb lists only in-frame clones, some missing. The sample lists over a million clones, approximately 80% occurring once. What was sequenced was memory CD4+ T cells from PBMCs. Subset: CD45RA-negative fraction. All receptors derive from a man in his late teens or twenties in good health. Some clones in this sample may be carry-over from other donors' samples.

The chain couples TRBV5-5 to TRBJ2-5, with 7 bases that match TRBD1. The CDR3 loop spans 14 amino acids. CDR1 is SGHKS, CDR2 YYEKEE, per germline (reference sequence). Trimming took 4 bases from V and 5 from J; bases not matched to a gene: 8. The CDR3 DNA reads TGTGCCAGCAGCCTACGACAGGGAGTGGAGACCCAGTACTTC. Its protein is CASSLRQGVETQYF.

This chain uses TRBV2 with TRBJ1-1, with D tentatively TRBD1 (5 bases). The CDR3 is 16 residues long. The germline V gene has CDR1 SNHLY and CDR2 FYNNEI. The V end lost 9 bases, the J end lost 0 bases, and 20 bases lay between the germline ends. CDR3 sequence (DNA): TGTGCCAGTGGGGGGGGAGCAACCAGACTGAACACTGAAGCTTTCTTT. It codes for CASGGGATRLNTEAFF.

The chain combines TRBV15 with TRBJ2-3, with D tentatively TRBD1 (7 bases). This CDR3 comprises 13 residues. Trimming stripped 5 bases from V and 6 bases from J, with 12 bases between. Germline CDR1 reads LNHNV; CDR2 reads YYDKDF (reference sequence). CDR3 loop: CATSAGGLDTQYF. In DNA form, the CDR3 reads TGTGCCACCAGCGCAGGGGGGTTGGATACGCAGTATTTT. Filled out from reference TRBV15 and TRBJ2-3, the complete variable domain reads DAMVIQNPRYQVTQFGKPVTLSCSQTLNHNVMYWYQQKSSQAPKLLFHYYDKDFNNEADTPDNFQSRRPNTSFCFLDIRSPGLGDTAMYLCATSAGGLDTQYFGPGTRLTVL.

The chain employs TRBV19 and TRBJ2-2; TRBD1 matches 12 bases. From germline, CDR1 is LNHDA and CDR2 SQIVND (reference sequence). There are 16 residues in the CDR3. Unmatched junction bases numbered 4, after V lost 5 bases and J lost 3 bases. The CDR3 nucleotides read TGTGCCAGTAGTGTCTGGGACAGGGGGCACACCGGGGAGCTGTTTTTT. Protein sequence: CASSVWDRGHTGELFF.

The chain couples TRBV5-1 to TRBJ1-1; the D is unclear. Germline CDR1 reads SGHRS; CDR2 reads YFSETQ. The V gene lost 4 bases and the J gene lost 0 bases, with 7 bases spanning the gap. The CDR3 is made up of 13 amino acids. CDR3 sequence (DNA): TGCGCCAGCAGCGGGATAATGAACACTGAAGCTTTCTTT. Amino acid sequence: CASSGIMNTEAFF.

This sequence joins TRBV25-1 and TRBJ2-2; D possibly corresponds to TRBD2 (5 bases). The germline V and J ends were trimmed by 6 bases and 5 bases, with 16 bases remaining between them. The V gene's germline CDR1 is MGHDK and CDR2 SYGVNS. The CDR3 totals 15 residues. The CDR3 nucleotides read TGTGCCAGCAGGCCGGAAGGGCGCGGGACCGGGGAGCTGTTTTTT. This encodes CASRPEGRGTGELFF.

The chain uses TRBV27 and TRBJ2-1; 10 nucleotides match TRBD1. The CDR3 has 12 amino acids. V shed 10 bases, J shed 16 bases, and the junction held 13 bases outside the gene matches. Germline-derived CDR1 and CDR2 are MNHEY and SMNVEV (reference sequence). The CDR3 nucleotides are TGTGCCACCGGGGACAGGGGCCTACGGGAATTCTTC. This encodes CATGDRGLREFF.

V usage is TRBV5-1 and J usage is TRBJ2-2, with 8 positions matching TRBD1. The ends lost 5 bases at V and 9 bases at J; junction bases unmatched: 12. Germline V gene data show CDR1 as SGHRS and CDR2 as YFSETQ. The CDR3 spans 15 residues. This chain's CDR3 is CASRSGGLYERELFF. The CDR3 DNA is TGCGCCAGCAGATCAGGGGGCCTATATGAAAGGGAGCTGTTTTTT.

The chain employs TRBV18 and TRBJ1-3, with D tentatively TRBD1 (5 bases). CDR1 KGHSH and CDR2 LQKENI come from the germline V gene. The germline V and J ends were trimmed by 6 bases and 2 bases, with 17 bases remaining between them. CDR3 length equals 16 residues. For the CDR3, the DNA is TGTGCCAGCTCGCCTTCCTCCGCGGGGCCTGGAAACACCATATATTTT. This gives the protein CASSPSSAGPGNTIYF.

This chain connects TRBV7-9 to TRBJ2-7, with D perhaps TRBD1 (5 bases). The V end lost 0 bases, the J end lost 3 bases, and 9 bases lay between the germline ends. The CDR3 runs to 14 residues. Germline V CDR1 and CDR2: SEHNR, FQNEAQ (reference sequence). The CDR3 DNA reads as TGTGCCAGCAGCTTAGCCAGGGTCAGCTACGAGCAGTACTTC. It specifies CASSLARVSYEQYF.

As DNA, the CDR3 is TGTGCCAGCAGTATTAGCGGGAGGGAGCAGTTCTTC. Translated, it gives CASSISGREQFF. The chain has TRBV27 and TRBJ2-1; 10 bases fit TRBD2. The CDR3 has 12 residues. Germline assignment: CDR1 MNHEY and CDR2 SMNVEV (reference sequence). Unmatched junction bases numbered 2, after V lost 5 bases and J lost 10 bases.

The chain carries TRBV7-5 and TRBJ2-7. TRBV7-5 is noted as a pseudogene. This CDR3 is built from 15 residues. This CDR3 reads CASSFLRYSPYEQYF. CDR3 DNA: TGTGCCAGCAGTTTCCTCCGCTACTCACCCTACGAGCAGTACTTC.

The J gene is TRBJ1-2, the V gene TRBV9, with D perhaps TRBD1 (6 bases). The V and J ends lost 3 bases and 2 bases respectively, with 17 bases between them. CDR1 and CDR2 (germline): SGDLS, YYNGEE. This CDR3 is 16 amino acids long. The CDR3 bases are TGTGCCAGCAGCGCGGGGGCCCGCCGGGGCAACTATGGCTACACCTTC. It codes for CASSAGARRGNYGYTF.

The chain carries TRBV5-1 and TRBJ1-1; D ambiguous. There are 14 residues in the CDR3. V lost 0 bases to trimming and J lost 3 bases, with 9 bases between them. Germline assignment: CDR1 SGHRS and CDR2 YFSETQ. The CDR3 protein is CASSLVPGDTEAFF. The DNA for the CDR3 is TGCGCCAGCAGCTTGGTTCCCGGGGACACTGAAGCTTTCTTT.

The chain employs TRBV5-4 and TRBJ2-5; D is unclear. Between the trimmed V and J ends, which lost 4 bases and 3 bases, there was a span of 10 bases. Germline lookup yields CDR1 SGHNT and CDR2 YYREEE (reference sequence). This CDR3 spans 13 amino acids. The CDR3 loop is CASSPTLEETQYF. CDR3 DNA: TGTGCCAGCAGCCCGACTCTAGAAGAGACCCAGTACTTC.

This chain connects TRBV5-5 to TRBJ1-2; TRBD1 agrees at 9 bases. CDR3 length: 15 residues. CDR1 SGHKS and CDR2 YYEKEE come from the germline V gene (reference sequence). Unmatched junction bases numbered 7, after V lost 4 bases and J lost 3 bases. The CDR3 sequence is CASSQGTGLHYGYTF. The CDR3 nucleotides read TGTGCCAGCAGCCAAGGGACAGGGTTACACTATGGCTACACCTTC.

The rearrangement uses TRBV5-1 and TRBJ1-1; D gene unclear. The CDR3 loop spans 15 amino acids. Trimming removed 0 bases at V and 4 bases at J, with 13 bases between. Germline CDR1 and CDR2: SGHRS and YFSETQ. CDR3 sequence reads: CASSLGVWQSTEAFF. The CDR3, as DNA: TGCGCCAGCAGCTTGGGGGTCTGGCAGAGCACTGAAGCTTTCTTT.